These T cell receptor beta chains were read from a single sample in a study of T cells in Graves' hyperthyroidism and ophthalmopathy. TCRdb reanalysed the multiplex PCR reads using MiXCR and keeps one entry per CDR3 protein. The sample has more than 350,000 distinct CDR3 sequences, about 17% seen once; the top ten hold around a third. Sequencing was done on a sample of blood. The receptor source for this set is a woman aged 25-40 years with Graves' hyperthyroidism that later progressed to Graves' ophthalmopathy. Both conserved end residues are trimmed from each CDR3.

cdr3_aa: ASSLPGPNEKLF
j_call: TRBJ1-4
v_call: TRBV12-3/TRBV12-4

cdr3_aa: ASSSTRTVEETQY
j_call: TRBJ2-5
v_call: TRBV5-1

cdr3_aa: ASSESGRASTEAF
j_call: TRBJ1-1
v_call: TRBV6-1

cdr3_aa: ASSIRTGGHYEQY
j_call: TRBJ2-7
v_call: TRBV27

cdr3_aa: ASTRQSGLGYGYT
j_call: TRBJ1-2
v_call: TRBV4-1

cdr3_aa: SASSGFKNIQY
j_call: TRBJ2-4
v_call: TRBV20-1

cdr3_aa: ASSSLIAGSSYNEQF
j_call: TRBJ2-1
v_call: TRBV5-1

cdr3_aa: ASSPRLAGLPDTQY
j_call: TRBJ2-3
v_call: TRBV12-3/TRBV12-4

cdr3_aa: SARSSWGYT
j_call: TRBJ1-2
v_call: TRBV20-1

cdr3_aa: ASSWETGGKAEAF
j_call: TRBJ1-1
v_call: TRBV11-2

cdr3_aa: SASGTYEQY
j_call: TRBJ2-7
v_call: TRBV20-1

cdr3_aa: SAETRVEGGIQY
j_call: TRBJ2-4
v_call: TRBV20-1

cdr3_aa: ASSTGGGPRNTIY
j_call: TRBJ1-3
v_call: TRBV28

cdr3_aa: ASSLGIYEQY
j_call: TRBJ2-7
v_call: TRBV12-3/TRBV12-4

cdr3_aa: ASRPAGGTGYNEQF
j_call: TRBJ2-1
v_call: TRBV28

cdr3_aa: ATSDWTGEETQY
j_call: TRBJ2-5
v_call: TRBV24-1

cdr3_aa: ATSSNYGTGGEKLF
j_call: TRBJ1-4
v_call: TRBV15

cdr3_aa: ASRDAGELF
j_call: TRBJ2-2
v_call: TRBV10-3

cdr3_aa: ASRPMGGYEQY
j_call: TRBJ2-7
v_call: TRBV2

cdr3_aa: ASTLQGGAF
j_call: TRBJ1-1
v_call: TRBV28

cdr3_aa: ASRHRDTGELF
j_call: TRBJ2-2
v_call: TRBV3-1

cdr3_aa: ASSIDRAIGSYNEQF
j_call: TRBJ2-1
v_call: TRBV19

cdr3_aa: ASSQLTGGAPQH
j_call: TRBJ1-5
v_call: TRBV28

cdr3_aa: ASSNTGGRDTQY
j_call: TRBJ2-3
v_call: TRBV28

cdr3_aa: AWSVRGLETQY
j_call: TRBJ2-5
v_call: TRBV30

cdr3_aa: ASSLRSWRTSYNEQF
j_call: TRBJ2-1
v_call: TRBV12-3/TRBV12-4

cdr3_aa: ASSIPYQAQH
j_call: TRBJ1-5
v_call: TRBV19

cdr3_aa: ASSPWDREGKAF
j_call: TRBJ1-1
v_call: TRBV7-9

cdr3_aa: ASSPWDSSYEQY
j_call: TRBJ2-7
v_call: TRBV5-5

cdr3_aa: SASDRGKNSPLH
j_call: TRBJ1-6
v_call: TRBV20-1

cdr3_aa: ASSIGQGGVLEPQH
j_call: TRBJ1-5
v_call: TRBV19

cdr3_aa: SVEGSFSYNEQF
j_call: TRBJ2-1
v_call: TRBV29-1

cdr3_aa: ASSYTIGGSGGRPETQY
j_call: TRBJ2-5
v_call: TRBV6-2/TRBV6-3

cdr3_aa: ACSRGTGISYEQY
j_call: TRBJ2-7
v_call: TRBV7-9

cdr3_aa: ASSPGTGDYTQY
j_call: TRBJ2-3
v_call: TRBV18

cdr3_aa: ASSRLAGGPLYNEQF
j_call: TRBJ2-1
v_call: TRBV11-2

cdr3_aa: ASSPRGVNTGELF
j_call: TRBJ2-2
v_call: TRBV18

cdr3_aa: AIRGLARNEQF
j_call: TRBJ2-1
v_call: TRBV10-3

cdr3_aa: ASSPARDSDTDTQY
j_call: TRBJ2-3
v_call: TRBV5-1

cdr3_aa: ASSLTETAYYGYT
j_call: TRBJ1-2
v_call: TRBV4-1

cdr3_aa: ASSLVGRGRGNEQF
j_call: TRBJ2-1
v_call: TRBV7-9

cdr3_aa: ATRNQGQDEQY
j_call: TRBJ2-7
v_call: TRBV15

cdr3_aa: ASSLLGTGGNEQF
j_call: TRBJ2-1
v_call: TRBV27

cdr3_aa: ASSDLSYEQY
j_call: TRBJ2-7
v_call: TRBV25-1

cdr3_aa: ASSLGERVDLH
j_call: TRBJ1-6
v_call: TRBV6-1

cdr3_aa: ASSSGTSGALSSYEQY
j_call: TRBJ2-7
v_call: TRBV28

cdr3_aa: ASSLGWGDKIEAF
j_call: TRBJ1-1
v_call: TRBV7-9

cdr3_aa: ASSYSIGNLQETQY
j_call: TRBJ2-5
v_call: TRBV6-2/TRBV6-3

cdr3_aa: ASHPSVGVNEQF
j_call: TRBJ2-1
v_call: TRBV6-2/TRBV6-3

cdr3_aa: AWTGSSGELF
j_call: TRBJ2-2
v_call: TRBV30

cdr3_aa: ASSWSLMNTEAF
j_call: TRBJ1-1
v_call: TRBV27